These 22 T cell receptor beta chains were all obtained from the same sample, sequenced in a study of T cell repertoires in cytomegalovirus infection. TCRdb called the reads again in MiXCR, with one record for every CDR3 protein. Of over 450,000 distinct CDR3 sequences in the sample, over 9% were seen once. The sample comprised PBMCs. The source of these receptors is a human donor in good health (CMV status not recorded). Some clones in this sample may be carry-over from other donors' samples.

At least ten counts were recorded for this clonotype. In DNA, the CDR3 is TGTGCCAGCGGGCAGGGAATAGGCGAGCAGTACTTC. This translates into CASGQGIGEQYF. The V and J genes are TRBV12-3 or TRBV12-4 and TRBJ2-7; the D gene is possibly TRBD1 (5 bases). This CDR3 has 12 amino acids. Trimming pared 8 bases from V and 6 bases from J, leaving 14 bases between.

The CDR3 nucleotides are TGTGCCAGCATCAACGGGGGGGGTAGCGGAAAGCAGTACTTC. This codes for CASINGGGSGKQYF. The chain recombines TRBV28 with TRBJ2-7, with 8 bases lining up with TRBD2. The CDR3 covers 14 residues. Germline V lookup: CDR1 MDHEN, CDR2 SYDVKM. The V segment lost 7 bases and the J segment 8 bases; nucleotides outside the gene matches: 13.

This clonotype has a count of ten or more. The chain has TRBV7-9 and TRBJ2-5; 7 bases are shared with TRBD1. CDR1 and CDR2 (germline): SEHNR, FQNEAQ (reference sequence). This CDR3 comprises 13 residues. The V gene end was trimmed by 5 bases and the J gene end by 5 bases; junction bases not matched to a gene: 5. For the CDR3, the DNA is TGTGCCAGCAGCAAGACAGGGATGGAGACCCAGTACTTC. This translates into CASSKTGMETQYF.

This chain joins TRBV18 and TRBJ2-1; no definite D call. The CDR3 sequence is 12 residues long. Germline lookup yields CDR1 KGHSH and CDR2 LQKENI. V was trimmed by 1 base and J by 7 bases, leaving 5 bases between them. The CDR3: CASSPQKNEQFF. Here the CDR3 DNA reads TGTGCCAGCTCACCACAGAAAAATGAGCAGTTCTTC. Full variable domain (outside the CDR3, taken from reference TRBV18 and TRBJ2-1): NAGVMQNPRHLVRRRGQEARLRCSPMKGHSHVYWYRQLPEEGLKFMVYLQKENIIDESGMPKERFSAEFPKEGPSILRIQQVVRGDSAAYFCASSPQKNEQFFGPGTRLTVL.

V is TRBV12-3 or TRBV12-4 and J is TRBJ1-1; D perhaps matches TRBD1 (6 bases). This CDR3 has 14 amino acids. V lost 5 bases and J 1 base, leaving 11 bases between the germline ends. CDR3 sequence reads: CASSVQQGNTEAFF. The CDR3 DNA reads as TGTGCCAGCAGTGTTCAACAGGGGAACACTGAAGCTTTCTTT.

This clonotype was found many times. The chain joins TRBV4-2 to TRBJ2-3, with TRBD2 matching over 13 bases. The germline V gene has CDR1 LGHNA and CDR2 YNFKEQ. V was pared by 3 bases and J by 4 bases, with 7 bases of the junction left unmatched. The CDR3 covers 17 residues. In DNA form, the CDR3 reads TGTGCCAGCAGCCAGGACGTCGGGACTAGCGGGGCAGATACGCAGTATTTT. Translated: CASSQDVGTSGADTQYF.

Remarks on this clonotype: Since a much larger clone is just one base distant, this may be a read error. The chain recombines TRBV25-1 with TRBJ2-1; 11 bases map to TRBD2. The CDR3 totals 14 residues. From germline, CDR1 is MGHDK and CDR2 SYGVNS. V gave up 2 bases and J gave up 10 bases; unmatched junction bases: 4. The DNA for the CDR3 is TGTGCCAGCAGTGAAACTAGCGGGAGCAGAGAGCAGTTCTTC. Protein product: CASSETSGSREQFF.

This clonotype appeared a few times. The chain is built from TRBV11-2 and TRBJ1-1, with a possible D match to TRBD1 (5 bases). The CDR3 sequence is 13 residues long. Germline V CDR1 and CDR2: SGHAT, FQNNGV. V shed 5 bases and J shed 4 bases, with 11 bases lying between them. The CDR3 region has the DNA TGTGCCAGCAGCAACGCAGGGCGCACTGAAGCTTTCTTT. Protein product: CASSNAGRTEAFF.

Many counts were recorded for this clonotype. The rearrangement joins TRBV11-2 to TRBJ2-2, with 7 bases that match TRBD1. Germline V lookup: CDR1 SGHAT, CDR2 FQNNGV. V shed 6 bases and J 4 bases; nucleotides not matched to a gene: 5. This CDR3 comprises 14 residues. DNA for the CDR3: TGTGCCAGCAGTCGGGCAGGGGGCACCGGGGAGCTGTTTTTT. Protein: CASSRAGGTGELFF. The full variable domain, with the rest looked up from reference TRBV11-2 and TRBJ2-2, is EAGVAQSPRYKIIEKRQSVAFWCNPISGHATLYWYQQILGQGPKLLIQFQNNGVVDDSQLPKDRFSAERLKGVDSTLKIQPAKLEDSAVYLCASSRAGGTGELFFGEGSRLTVL.

This clonotype has only a few counts. The J gene is TRBJ2-1, the V gene TRBV20-1; a weak D match, TRBD2 (5 bases). This CDR3 has 11 amino acids. Trimming removed 3 bases at V and 9 bases at J, with 9 bases between. Germline values: CDR1 DFQATT, CDR2 SNEGSKA (reference sequence). The CDR3: CSARMSGEQFF. In DNA form, the CDR3 reads TGCAGTGCTAGGATGAGCGGTGAGCAGTTCTTC.

This clonotype was counted many times. The chain combines TRBV28 with TRBJ1-5; 9 positions match TRBD1. Losses at the gene ends were 5 bases for V and 7 bases for J; bases not matched to a gene: 6. The germline CDR1 and CDR2 sequences are MDHEN and SYDVKM. The CDR3 has 14 residues. This CDR3 is CASSGTGSGQPQHF. In nucleotides, the CDR3 is TGTGCCAGCAGTGGGACAGGGTCTGGGCAGCCCCAGCATTTT.

This clonotype has ten or more counts. The chain recombines TRBV7-2 with TRBJ1-1; D is perhaps TRBD1 (5 bases). CDR1 is SGHTA and CDR2 is FQGNSA in the germline V gene. This CDR3 has 16 amino acids. Trimming cost V 0 bases and J 1 base, with 12 bases left between them. This CDR3 is CASSLAGPGTNTEAFF. The CDR3 nucleotides read TGTGCCAGCAGCTTAGCCGGTCCGGGGACGAACACTGAAGCTTTCTTT.

In this sample, this clonotype turned up many times. J is TRBJ2-1 and V is TRBV9; possibly TRBD1 for D (5 bases). CDR1 is SGDLS, CDR2 YYNGEE, per germline. The CDR3 covers 15 residues. The V and J ends lost 4 bases and 0 bases respectively, with 11 bases between them. CDR3 loop: CASSPDSSSYNEQFF. The CDR3 nucleotides read TGTGCCAGCAGCCCCGACAGCAGCTCCTACAATGAGCAGTTCTTC.

At least ten counts were recorded for this clonotype. The chain couples TRBV6-1 to TRBJ2-6; D not resolved. This CDR3 spans 15 amino acids. Germline CDR1 MNHNS, CDR2 SASEGT. The V and J ends lost 8 bases and 0 bases respectively, with 11 bases between them. This CDR3 is CASRNVFSGANVLTF. CDR3 DNA: TGTGCCAGCCGAAATGTCTTCTCTGGGGCCAACGTCCTGACTTTC.

This clonotype was seen at least ten times. In DNA, the CDR3 is TGCGCCAGCAGCCAGCCGAGGGGCCAGGCGTACCAAGAGACCCAGTACTTC. Translation gives CASSQPRGQAYQETQYF. This chain links TRBV4-1 with TRBJ2-5; D may match TRBD1 or TRBD2 (5 bases each). The CDR3 is 17 amino acids. Trimming left V 3 bases short and J 0 bases short, with 17 bases between. Germline CDR1 reads MGHRA; CDR2 reads YSYEKL.

This clonotype was detected only a few times. The chain has TRBV5-4 and TRBJ1-2; TRBD1 aligns across 7 bases. The V and J ends lost 4 bases and 7 bases, in that order; junction bases with no gene match: 7. In germline, CDR1 is SGHNT, CDR2 YYREEE (reference sequence). This CDR3 contains 13 residues. The CDR3 loop reads CASSGTATFGYTF. Here the CDR3 DNA reads TGTGCCAGCAGCGGGACAGCCACGTTTGGCTACACCTTC.

Remarks on this clonotype: This sequence may be a read error, since a much larger clone differs from it by one base. The J gene is TRBJ2-4, the V gene TRBV12-3 or TRBV12-4; D not certain. Trimming removed 8 bases from V and 2 bases from J, with 16 bases in between. This CDR3 has 15 amino acids. This CDR3 reads CASSPRSTSKNIQYF. Written as DNA, the CDR3 is TGTGCCAGCTCCCCTCGGTCTACCTCCAAAAACATTCAGTACTTC.

This clonotype appeared once. The V gene is TRBV20-1, the J gene TRBJ1-1, with 7 bases that match TRBD1. V lost 4 bases to trimming and J lost 5 bases; unmatched junction nucleotides: 7. Looked up from germline, CDR1 is DFQATT and CDR2 is SNEGSKA (reference sequence). The CDR3 sequence is 13 residues long. The CDR3 region has the DNA TGCAGTGCTAACTACAGGGGCGGGACTGAAGCTTTCTTT. Protein product: CSANYRGGTEAFF.

There are many counts of this clonotype. The rearrangement joins TRBV7-9 to TRBJ2-2; D is undetermined. V lost 3 bases and J lost 0, with 8 bases in between. Per germline, CDR1 SEHNR and CDR2 FQNEAQ (reference sequence). The CDR3 contains 15 residues. CDR3 DNA: TGTGCCAGCAGCTTCGACCTCGCGAACACCGGGGAGCTGTTTTTT. As protein: CASSFDLANTGELFF.

This clonotype was recorded only once. This may arise from a read error, as a much more abundant clone is one base away. The chain joins TRBV6-5 to TRBJ2-5, with 7 bases aligning to TRBD1. The CDR3 sequence is 14 residues long. Germline CDR1 and CDR2: MNHEY and SVGAGI. V lost 6 bases and J lost 5; bases outside the gene matches: 9. The CDR3 protein is CASSHPDRMETQYF. The CDR3 bases are TGTGCCAGCAGCCACCCGGACAGGATGGAGACCCAGTACTTC.

This clonotype was seen a handful of times. DNA for the CDR3: TGTGCCAGCAGTCCCCAAGTAGGGGGGGGCCGGGAGAATGAGCAGTTCTTC. Translated, it gives CASSPQVGGGRENEQFF. V usage is TRBV12-3 or TRBV12-4 and J usage is TRBJ2-1, with D possibly matching TRBD2 (7 bases). V shed 5 bases and J shed 7 bases, with 24 bases lying between them. CDR3 length: 17 residues.

This clonotype was seen ten or more times. V is TRBV7-2 and J is TRBJ1-1; D is undetermined. Trimming removed 7 bases from V and 1 base from J, with 10 bases in between. Germline CDR1 reads SGHTA; CDR2 reads FQGNSA. The CDR3 spans 13 residues. The CDR3 DNA is TGTGCCAGCACCCGGACGGGGAACACTGAAGCTTTCTTT. Translation: CASTRTGNTEAFF.